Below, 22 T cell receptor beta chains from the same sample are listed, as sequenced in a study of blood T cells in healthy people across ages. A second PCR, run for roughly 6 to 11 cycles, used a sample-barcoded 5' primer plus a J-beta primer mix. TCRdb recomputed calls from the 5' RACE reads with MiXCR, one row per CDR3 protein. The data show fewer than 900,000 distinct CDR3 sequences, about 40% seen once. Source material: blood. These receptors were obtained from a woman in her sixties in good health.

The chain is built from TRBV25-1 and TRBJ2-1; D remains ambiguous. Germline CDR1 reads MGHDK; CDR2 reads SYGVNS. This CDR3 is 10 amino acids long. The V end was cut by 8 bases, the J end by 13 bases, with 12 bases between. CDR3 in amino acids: CASGEETQFF. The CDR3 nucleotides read TGTGCCAGCGGGGAAGAGACCCAGTTCTTC.

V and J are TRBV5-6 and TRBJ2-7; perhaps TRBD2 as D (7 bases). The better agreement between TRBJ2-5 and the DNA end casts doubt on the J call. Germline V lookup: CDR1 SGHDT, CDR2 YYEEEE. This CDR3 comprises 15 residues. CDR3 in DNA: TGTGCCAGCAGCTTCCTGCGGGGGACACTCGAGACCCAGTACTTC. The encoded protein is CASSFLRGTLETQYF.

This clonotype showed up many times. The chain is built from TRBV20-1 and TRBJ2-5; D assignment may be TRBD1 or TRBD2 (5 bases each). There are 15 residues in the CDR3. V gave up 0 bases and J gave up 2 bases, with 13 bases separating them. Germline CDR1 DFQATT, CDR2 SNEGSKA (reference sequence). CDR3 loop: CSARDASGRQETQYF. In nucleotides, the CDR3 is TGCAGTGCTAGAGATGCCTCGGGACGGCAAGAGACCCAGTACTTC.

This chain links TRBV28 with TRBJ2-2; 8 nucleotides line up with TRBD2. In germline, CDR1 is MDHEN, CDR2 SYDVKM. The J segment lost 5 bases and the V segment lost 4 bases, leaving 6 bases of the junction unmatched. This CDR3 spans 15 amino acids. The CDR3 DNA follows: TGTGCCAGCAGTTCACTAGCGGACCAAACCGGGGAGCTGTTTTTT. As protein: CASSSLADQTGELFF. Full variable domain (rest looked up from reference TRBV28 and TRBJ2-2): DVKVTQSSRYLVKRTGEKVFLECVQDMDHENMFWYRQDPGLGLRLIYFSYDVKMKEKGDIPEGYSVSREKKERFSLILESASTNQTSMYLCASSSLADQTGELFFGEGSRLTVL.

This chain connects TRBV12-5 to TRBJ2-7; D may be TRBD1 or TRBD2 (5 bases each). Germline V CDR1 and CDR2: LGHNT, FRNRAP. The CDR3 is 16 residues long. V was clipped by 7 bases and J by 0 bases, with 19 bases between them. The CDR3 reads CASDSPGTLSSYEQYF. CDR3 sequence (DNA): TGTGCTAGTGATTCTCCCGGGACGTTAAGCTCCTACGAGCAGTACTTC. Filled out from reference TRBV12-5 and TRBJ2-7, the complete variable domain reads DARVTQTPRHKVTEMGQEVTMRCQPILGHNTVFWYRQTMMQGLELLAYFRNRAPLDDSGMPKDRFSAEMPDATLATLKIQPSEPRDSAVYFCASDSPGTLSSYEQYFGPGTRLTVT.

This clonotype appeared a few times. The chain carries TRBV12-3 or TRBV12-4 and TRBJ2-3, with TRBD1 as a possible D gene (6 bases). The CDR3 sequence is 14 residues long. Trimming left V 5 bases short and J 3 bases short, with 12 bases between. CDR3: CASSTQQGTDTQYF. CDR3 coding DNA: TGTGCCAGCAGTACCCAACAGGGAACAGATACGCAGTATTTT.

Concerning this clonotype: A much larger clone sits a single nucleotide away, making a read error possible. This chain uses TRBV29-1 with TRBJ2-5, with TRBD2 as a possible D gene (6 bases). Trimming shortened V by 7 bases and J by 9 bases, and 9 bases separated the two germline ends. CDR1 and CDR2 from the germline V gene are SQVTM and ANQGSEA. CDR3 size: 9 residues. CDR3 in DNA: TGCAGCGCCGGAGGGGCCCAGTACTTC. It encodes CSAGGAQYF.

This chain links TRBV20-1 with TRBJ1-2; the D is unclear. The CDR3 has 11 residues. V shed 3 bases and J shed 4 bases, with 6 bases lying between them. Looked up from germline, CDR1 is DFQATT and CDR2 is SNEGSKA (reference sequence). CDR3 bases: TGCAGTGCTAGCGGACCCTATGGCTACACCTTC. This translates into CSASGPYGYTF.

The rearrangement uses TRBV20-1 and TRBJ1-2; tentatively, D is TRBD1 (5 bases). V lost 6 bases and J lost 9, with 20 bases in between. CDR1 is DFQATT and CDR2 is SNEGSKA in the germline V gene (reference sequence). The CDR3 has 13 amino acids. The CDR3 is CSAGPREEMSYTF. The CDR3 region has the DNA TGCAGTGCGGGACCGAGAGAGGAGATGAGCTACACCTTC.

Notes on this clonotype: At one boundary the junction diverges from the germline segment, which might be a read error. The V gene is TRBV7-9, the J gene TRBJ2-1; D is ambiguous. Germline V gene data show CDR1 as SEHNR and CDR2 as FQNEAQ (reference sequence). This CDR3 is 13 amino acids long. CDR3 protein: CASSVGGRDEQFF. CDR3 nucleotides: TGTGCCAGCAGCGTAGGTGGGCGCGATGAACAGTTCTTC. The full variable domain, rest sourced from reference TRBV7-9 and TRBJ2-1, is DTGVSQNPRHKITKRGQNVTFRCDPISEHNRLYWYRQTLGQGPEFLTYFQNEAQLEKSRLLSDRFSAERPKGSFSTLEIQRTEQGDSAMYLCASSVGGRDEQFFGPGTRLTVL.

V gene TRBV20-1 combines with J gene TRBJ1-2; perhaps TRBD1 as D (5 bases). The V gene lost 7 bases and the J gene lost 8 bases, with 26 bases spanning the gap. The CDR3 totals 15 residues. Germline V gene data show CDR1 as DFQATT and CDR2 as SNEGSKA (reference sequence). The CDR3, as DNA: TGCAGTGTCCCACCGTCGCAGGGCGAAAGAAGGGGCTACACCTTC. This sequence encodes CSVPPSQGERRGYTF.

CDR3 sequence (DNA): TGCAGTGCTAAGGCGGGGGGCGGTGCTACCTATGGCTACACCTTC. Its translation: CSAKAGGGATYGYTF. The chain recombines TRBV20-1 with TRBJ1-2; D is possibly TRBD1 (6 bases). The CDR3 loop spans 15 amino acids. Deletions cut 4 bases from V and 4 bases from J, with 19 bases between. Germline values: CDR1 DFQATT, CDR2 SNEGSKA (reference sequence).

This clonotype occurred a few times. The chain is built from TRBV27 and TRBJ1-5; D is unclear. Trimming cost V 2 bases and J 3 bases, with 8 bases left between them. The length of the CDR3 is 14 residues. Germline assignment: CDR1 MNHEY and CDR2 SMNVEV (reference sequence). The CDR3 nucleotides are TGTGCCAGCAGTTTACGCCGGTACAATCAGCCCCAGCATTTT. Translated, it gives CASSLRRYNQPQHF.

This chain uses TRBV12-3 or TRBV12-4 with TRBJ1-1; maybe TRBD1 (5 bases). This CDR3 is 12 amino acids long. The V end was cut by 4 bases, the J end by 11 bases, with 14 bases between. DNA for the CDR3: TGTGCCAGCAGTTATGGGCCCCGGGGGGCTTTCTTT. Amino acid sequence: CASSYGPRGAFF.

In DNA form, the CDR3 reads TGCGCCAGCTCCCGGGACAGCCTTGGTGGCTATGGCTACACCTTC. It encodes CASSRDSLGGYGYTF. The chain combines TRBV5-1 with TRBJ1-2; the match to TRBD1 covers 7 bases. The length of the CDR3 is 15 residues. Germline V gives CDR1 SGHRS, CDR2 YFSETQ. V lost 7 bases to trimming and J lost 4 bases; unmatched junction nucleotides: 13.

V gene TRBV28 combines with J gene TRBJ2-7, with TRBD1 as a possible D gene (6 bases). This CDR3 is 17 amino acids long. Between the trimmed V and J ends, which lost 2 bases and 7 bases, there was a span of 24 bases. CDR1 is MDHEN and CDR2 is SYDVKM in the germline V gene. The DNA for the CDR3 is TGTGCCAGCAGTTTACTATTCCGGGACCGGGACACCCGGGAGCAGTACTTC. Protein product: CASSLLFRDRDTREQYF. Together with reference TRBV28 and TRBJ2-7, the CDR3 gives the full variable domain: DVKVTQSSRYLVKRTGEKVFLECVQDMDHENMFWYRQDPGLGLRLIYFSYDVKMKEKGDIPEGYSVSREKKERFSLILESASTNQTSMYLCASSLLFRDRDTREQYFGPGTRLTVT.

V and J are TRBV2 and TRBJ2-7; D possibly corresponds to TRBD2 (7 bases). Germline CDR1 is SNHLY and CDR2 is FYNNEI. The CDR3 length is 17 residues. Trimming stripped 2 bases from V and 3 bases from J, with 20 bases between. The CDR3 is CASSEFVLGGANYEQYF. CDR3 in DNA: TGTGCCAGCAGTGAATTCGTCTTGGGGGGGGCGAACTACGAGCAGTACTTC.

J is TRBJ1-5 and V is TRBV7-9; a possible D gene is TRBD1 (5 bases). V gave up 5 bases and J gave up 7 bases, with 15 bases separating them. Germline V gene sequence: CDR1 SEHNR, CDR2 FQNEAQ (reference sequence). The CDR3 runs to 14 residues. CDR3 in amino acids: CASSRGADEQPQHF. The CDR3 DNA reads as TGTGCCAGCAGCAGGGGCGCTGACGAACAGCCCCAGCATTTT.

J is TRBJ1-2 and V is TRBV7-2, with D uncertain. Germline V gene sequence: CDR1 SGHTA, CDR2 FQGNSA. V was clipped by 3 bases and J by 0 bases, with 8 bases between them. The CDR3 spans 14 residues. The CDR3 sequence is CASSLDGANYGYTF. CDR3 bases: TGTGCCAGCAGCTTGGACGGAGCTAACTATGGCTACACCTTC.

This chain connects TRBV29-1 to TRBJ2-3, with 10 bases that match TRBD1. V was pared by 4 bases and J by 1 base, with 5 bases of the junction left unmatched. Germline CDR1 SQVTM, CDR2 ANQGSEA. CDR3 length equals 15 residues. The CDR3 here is CSVGATGGGTDTQYF. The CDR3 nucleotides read TGCAGCGTTGGGGCGACAGGGGGCGGCACAGATACGCAGTATTTT.

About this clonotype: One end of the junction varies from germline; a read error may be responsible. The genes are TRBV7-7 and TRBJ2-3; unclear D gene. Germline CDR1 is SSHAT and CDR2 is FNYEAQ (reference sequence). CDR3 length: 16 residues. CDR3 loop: CASSLGPVGPTDTQYF. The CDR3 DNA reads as TGTGCTAGCAGCTTAGGTCCTGTGGGTCCCACAGATACGCAGTATTTT.

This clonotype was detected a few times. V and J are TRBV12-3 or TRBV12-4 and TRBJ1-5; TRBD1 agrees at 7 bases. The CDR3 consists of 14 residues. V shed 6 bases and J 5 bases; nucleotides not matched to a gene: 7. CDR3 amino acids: CASRTTGPHQPQHF. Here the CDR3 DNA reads TGTGCCAGCAGGACGACAGGGCCACATCAGCCCCAGCATTTT.